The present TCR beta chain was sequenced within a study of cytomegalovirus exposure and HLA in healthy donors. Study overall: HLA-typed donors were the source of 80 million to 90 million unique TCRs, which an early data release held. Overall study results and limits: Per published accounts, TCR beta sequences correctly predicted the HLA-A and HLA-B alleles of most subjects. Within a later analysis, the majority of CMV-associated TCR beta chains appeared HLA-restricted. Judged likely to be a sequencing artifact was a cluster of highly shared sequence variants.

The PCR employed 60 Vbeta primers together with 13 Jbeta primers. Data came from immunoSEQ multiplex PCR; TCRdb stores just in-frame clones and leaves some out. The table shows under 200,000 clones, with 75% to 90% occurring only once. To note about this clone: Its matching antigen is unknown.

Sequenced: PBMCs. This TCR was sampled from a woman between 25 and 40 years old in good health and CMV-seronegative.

CDR3 in amino acids: CASSLSQGGYTGELFF. CDR3 coding DNA: TGTGCCAGCAGCTTGTCTCAGGGAGGATACACCGGGGAGCTGTTTTTT. V usage is TRBV5-6 and J usage is TRBJ2-2; D is possibly TRBD2 (6 bases). CDR1 SGHDT and CDR2 YYEEEE come from the germline V gene. This CDR3 is built from 16 residues. Trimming took off 1 base at V and 3 bases at J, with 13 bases between the two ends.